The rows below give T cell receptor beta chains drawn from one sample of a study of response to subunit inactivated influenza vaccine. MiXCR was run by TCRdb on the RT-PCR reads, yielding one entry per CDR3 protein. Here the sample spans around 710,000 distinct CDR3 sequences, approximately 15% being singletons. This material consisted of PBMCs from blood, taken 14 days before vaccination. The receptors derive from a man over 45 who received an inactivated influenza vaccine. Each CDR3 is given with its conserved first and last residue. Each record gives: clone size, V gene, J gene, D gene, CDR3 DNA, CDR3 protein. The D gene is left open where the match is weak. Clone size is given for some rows only: seen once, a few or many times, or a class if the clone is expanded.

.	TRBV30	TRBJ1-5	.	TGTGCCTGGAGCCGGGATAGCAATCAGCCCCAGCATTTT	CAWSRDSNQPQHF
.	TRBV7-3	TRBJ2-5	.	TGTGCCAGCAGCTTAGGACAGCCGATTCTGAAGACCCAGTACTTC	CASSLGQPILKTQYF
.	TRBV3-1	TRBJ2-2	.	TGTGCCAGCAGCCAAACCCCCGGGATGACGAACACCGGGGAGCTGTTTTTT	CASSQTPGMTNTGELFF
few	TRBV5-5	TRBJ2-5	.	TGTGCCAGCAGCCCCCAACAGGGAAGAGAGACCCAGTACTTC	CASSPQQGRETQYF
few	TRBV9	TRBJ2-4	.	TGTGCCAGCAGCGCGCTCGGGGACGGGGGAAACATTCAGTACTTC	CASSALGDGGNIQYF
few	TRBV7-9	TRBJ1-4	TRBD1	TGTGCCAGCAGCCCGTTGACAGGGGTTAACGAAAAACTGTTTTTT	CASSPLTGVNEKLFF
few	TRBV15	TRBJ2-3	TRBD1	TGTGCCACCAGCAGGCCCGGGACAGGGGGCACAGATACGCAGTATTTT	CATSRPGTGGTDTQYF
.	TRBV12-3/TRBV12-4	TRBJ2-5	.	TGTGCCAGCAGTTTAACCGGGACTCTCATCGAGGGGACCCAGTACTTC	CASSLTGTLIEGTQYF
few	TRBV7-9	TRBJ2-2	TRBD1	TGTGCCACCCCAAGGGGGCCTAACACCGGGGAGCTGTTTTTT	CATPRGPNTGELFF
many	TRBV11-2	TRBJ2-7	.	TGTGCCAGCAGCCTTACCGGGGCGATAAGGTTTAAGTACTTC	CASSLTGAIRFKYF
.	TRBV25-1	TRBJ1-1	.	TGTGCCAGCAGTGAGGGTGGGGGTACCCTAAACACTGAAGCTTTCTTT	CASSEGGGTLNTEAFF
few	TRBV5-1	TRBJ2-7	TRBD1	TGCGCCAGCAGCCGAACGGGACAGGGGGCCTACGAGCAGTACTTC	CASSRTGQGAYEQYF
.	TRBV11-3	TRBJ1-5	.	TGTGCCAGCAGCTTAGGTCGTGGGCAGTCCAATCAGCCCCAGCATTTT	CASSLGRGQSNQPQHF
few	TRBV6-2/TRBV6-3	TRBJ2-7	TRBD1	TGTGCCAGCACCCGGGACAGACTATACGAGCAGTACTTC	CASTRDRLYEQYF
few	TRBV15	TRBJ1-2	.	TGTGCCACCTCGGGCAGCTTTCCAGCGGACTATGGCTACACCTTC	CATSGSFPADYGYTF
few	TRBV20-1	TRBJ2-3	.	TGCAGTGCTAGCCGCATCGGCCGGGGGAGCACAGATACGCAGTATTTT	CSASRIGRGSTDTQYF
.	TRBV19	TRBJ2-7	.	TGTGCCAGTAGTATGTGGGACAAGCACTACGAGCAGTACTTC	CASSMWDKHYEQYF
few	TRBV10-3	TRBJ2-5	TRBD1	TGTGCCATCAGTGCGGGACAGCAAGAGACCCAGTACTTC	CAISAGQQETQYF
many	TRBV20-1	TRBJ2-3	TRBD2	TGCAGTGCTCGCGGGACTACTTCCAATACGCAGTATTTT	CSARGTTSNTQYF
.	TRBV5-4	TRBJ2-2	TRBD2	TGTGCCAGCAGCTGGGCCCAACTGGCGGGAGGCTCCTCGAACACCGGGGAGCTGTTTTTT	CASSWAQLAGGSSNTGELFF
.	TRBV5-1	TRBJ2-4	.	TGCGCCAGCAGCTTGACCATCACCCAGGGTGGCATTCAGTACTTC	CASSLTITQGGIQYF
.	TRBV20-1	TRBJ2-1	TRBD2	TGCAGTGCTCGGGAGCGGGGGGATTACAATGAGCAGTTCTTC	CSARERGDYNEQFF
.	TRBV5-1	TRBJ1-1	.	TGCGCCAGCAGCCTCCATGGGCGGGGGAACACTGAAGCTTTCTTT	CASSLHGRGNTEAFF
few	TRBV28	TRBJ2-3	TRBD2	TGTGCCAGCAGTTTATTTTTCCGGGTTGTAGCGGGAGAATATGCAGATACGCAGTATTTT	CASSLFFRVVAGEYADTQYF
.	TRBV20-1	TRBJ2-7	.	TGCAGTGCTAGAGATCCGATTTCAGGGGCCGCGGTTGGCGAGCAGTACTTC	CSARDPISGAAVGEQYF
few	TRBV5-1	TRBJ2-3	.	TGCGCCAGCAGCCTGGCATGGGTAACAACTTTCCGCACAGATACGCAGTATTTT	CASSLAWVTTFRTDTQYF
.	TRBV4-1	TRBJ2-1	.	TGCGCCAGCAGCCAAGATAGTTGGTCTAACAATGAGCAGTTCTTC	CASSQDSWSNNEQFF
.	TRBV15	TRBJ2-3	TRBD2	TGTGCCACCAGCAGCCCTTCGGTGCACGGGACTAGCGGGAGGACCCGCACAGATACGCAGTATTTT	CATSSPSVHGTSGRTRTDTQYF
few	TRBV6-2/TRBV6-3	TRBJ2-1	TRBD2	TGTGCCAGCTTGAGAGCGGGGGGTAATGAGCAGTTCTTC	CASLRAGGNEQFF
few	TRBV19	TRBJ1-5	.	TGTGCCAGTAGTCTTCTCCTCCCCCAGGGTTCGAAGCCCCAGCATTTT	CASSLLLPQGSKPQHF
few	TRBV4-2	TRBJ1-5	TRBD1	TGTGCCAGCAGCCAAGATGCTACAGGGGGATTTGGCAATCAGCCCCAGCATTTT	CASSQDATGGFGNQPQHF
.	TRBV12-3/TRBV12-4	TRBJ1-4	.	TGTGCCAGCAGTCCCCGGGACGGAGATGAAAAACTGTTTTTT	CASSPRDGDEKLFF
few	TRBV9	TRBJ2-2	TRBD1	TGTGCCAGCAGCGACAGACAGGGGGCGTCCACCGGGGAGCTGTTTTTT	CASSDRQGASTGELFF
many	TRBV28	TRBJ2-7	.	TGTGCCAGCAGTTCTGGGGCATCCTACGAGCAGTACTTC	CASSSGASYEQYF
few	TRBV15	TRBJ2-5	.	TGTGCCACCAGCAGAGATGGGGAGACCCAGTACTTC	CATSRDGETQYF
.	TRBV12-3/TRBV12-4	TRBJ1-1	TRBD1	TGTGCCAGCAGTTTAGCAGGGGGCGGGTACACTGAAGCTTTCTTT	CASSLAGGGYTEAFF
few	TRBV20-1	TRBJ1-2	.	TGCAGTGCTAGAGATGCGCAGGGTCTTAGCTACACCTTC	CSARDAQGLSYTF
few	TRBV5-1	TRBJ1-1	TRBD1	TGCGCCAGCAGCCGGGCGGGGGACAGTTACACTGAAGCTTTCTTT	CASSRAGDSYTEAFF
many	TRBV12-3/TRBV12-4	TRBJ2-1	.	TGTGCCAGCAACCAAGGGGGTGGTGAGCAGTTCTTC	CASNQGGGEQFF
few	TRBV5-1	TRBJ2-7	TRBD2	TGCGCCAGCAGCCGGGACTACTCCTACGAGCAGTACTTC	CASSRDYSYEQYF
.	TRBV12-3/TRBV12-4	TRBJ2-3	.	TGTGCCAGCCGAACGGGCATTCCTACAGATACGCAGTATTTT	CASRTGIPTDTQYF
.	TRBV3-1	TRBJ2-7	TRBD2	TGTGCCAGCAGCCAAAACGGCGGGGGGCTGGGCTACGAGCAGTACTTC	CASSQNGGGLGYEQYF
few	TRBV10-3	TRBJ1-1	.	TGTGCCATCAGTGAGCTCCGGGACAAGGGCCCGACTGAAGCTTTCTTT	CAISELRDKGPTEAFF
.	TRBV7-8	TRBJ2-5	.	TGTGCCAGCAGCTTAGAGTTGAGGTGGGGGGACAGAGAAGAGACCCAGTACTTC	CASSLELRWGDREETQYF
many	TRBV7-2	TRBJ1-5	TRBD1	TGTGCCAGCAGCCGAAACCCAGGGGGCGATCAGCCCCAGCATTTT	CASSRNPGGDQPQHF
.	TRBV4-2	TRBJ2-5	.	TGTGCCAGCAGCCAAGACAGCGTGCAAGAGACCCAGTACTTC	CASSQDSVQETQYF
few	TRBV12-3/TRBV12-4	TRBJ1-5	.	TGTGCCAGCAGTCGCGGAGGGAGGGGGAGCAATCAGCCCCAGCATTTT	CASSRGGRGSNQPQHF
.	TRBV12-3/TRBV12-4	TRBJ2-2	TRBD1	TGTGCCAGCACTAGTGACAGGGCGAATTTAAACACCGGGGAGCTGTTTTTT	CASTSDRANLNTGELFF
few	TRBV20-1	TRBJ2-7	.	TGCAGTGCTAGAGATCTTGGGAGGAACCACGAGCAGTACTTC	CSARDLGRNHEQYF
few	TRBV2	TRBJ1-5	.	TGTGCCAGCAGGGACCCAGGGTTACACAATCAGCCCCAGCATTTT	CASRDPGLHNQPQHF
few	TRBV20-1	TRBJ2-7	.	TGCAGTGCTCCACCAGGGGCGACGCAGTACTTC	CSAPPGATQYF